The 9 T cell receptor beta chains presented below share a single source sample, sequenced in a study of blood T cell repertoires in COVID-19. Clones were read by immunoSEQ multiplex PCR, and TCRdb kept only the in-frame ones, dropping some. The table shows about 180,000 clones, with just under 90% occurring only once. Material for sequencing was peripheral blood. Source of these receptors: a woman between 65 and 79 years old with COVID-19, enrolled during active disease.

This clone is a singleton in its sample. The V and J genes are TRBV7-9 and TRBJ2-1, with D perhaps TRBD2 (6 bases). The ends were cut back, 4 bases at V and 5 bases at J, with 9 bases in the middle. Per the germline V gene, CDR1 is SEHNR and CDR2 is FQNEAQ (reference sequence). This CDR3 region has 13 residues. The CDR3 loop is CASSWGLNNEQFF. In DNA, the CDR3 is TGTGCCAGCAGCTGGGGACTTAACAATGAGCAGTTCTTC.

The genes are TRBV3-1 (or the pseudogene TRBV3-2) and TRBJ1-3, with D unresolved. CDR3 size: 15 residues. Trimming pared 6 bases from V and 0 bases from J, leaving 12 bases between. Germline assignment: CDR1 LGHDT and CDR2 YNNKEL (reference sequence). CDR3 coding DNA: TGTGCCAGCAGTCTAATGAGCATCTCTGGAAACACCATATATTTT. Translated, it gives CASSLMSISGNTIYF.

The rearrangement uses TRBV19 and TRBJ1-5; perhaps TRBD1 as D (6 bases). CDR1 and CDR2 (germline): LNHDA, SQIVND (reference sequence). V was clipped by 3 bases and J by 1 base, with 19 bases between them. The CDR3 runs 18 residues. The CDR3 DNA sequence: TGTGCCAGTAGTATCGAACCTTCGGCGGGGGCGAGCAATCAGCCCCAGCATTTT. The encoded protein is CASSIEPSAGASNQPQHF.

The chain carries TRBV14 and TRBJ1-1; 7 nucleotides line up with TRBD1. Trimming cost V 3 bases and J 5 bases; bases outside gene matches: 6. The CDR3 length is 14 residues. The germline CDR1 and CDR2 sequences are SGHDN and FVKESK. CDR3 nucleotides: TGTGCCAGCAGCCAGCGAGGGGGCTTTACTGAAGCTTTCTTT. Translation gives CASSQRGGFTEAFF.

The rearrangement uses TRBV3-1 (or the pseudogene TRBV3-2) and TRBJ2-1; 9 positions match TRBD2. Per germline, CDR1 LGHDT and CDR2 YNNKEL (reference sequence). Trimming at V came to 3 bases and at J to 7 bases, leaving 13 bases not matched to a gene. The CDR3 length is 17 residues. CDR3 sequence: CASSQVGGGRAKNEQFF. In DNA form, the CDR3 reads TGTGCCAGCAGCCAGGTTGGAGGCGGGAGGGCTAAAAATGAGCAGTTCTTC.

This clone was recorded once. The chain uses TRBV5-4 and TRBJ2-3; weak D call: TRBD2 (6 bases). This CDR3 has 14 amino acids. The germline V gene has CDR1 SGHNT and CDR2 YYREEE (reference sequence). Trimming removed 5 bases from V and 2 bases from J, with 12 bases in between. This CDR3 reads CASSWDFPTDTQYF. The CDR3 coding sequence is TGTGCCAGCAGTTGGGACTTCCCCACAGATACGCAGTATTTT.

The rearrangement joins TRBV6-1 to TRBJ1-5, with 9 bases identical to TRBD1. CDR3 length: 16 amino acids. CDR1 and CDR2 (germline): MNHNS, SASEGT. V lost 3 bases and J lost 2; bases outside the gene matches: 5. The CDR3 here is CASSEPGQGGNQPQHF. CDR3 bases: TGTGCCAGCAGTGAGCCGGGACAGGGAGGCAATCAGCCCCAGCATTTT.

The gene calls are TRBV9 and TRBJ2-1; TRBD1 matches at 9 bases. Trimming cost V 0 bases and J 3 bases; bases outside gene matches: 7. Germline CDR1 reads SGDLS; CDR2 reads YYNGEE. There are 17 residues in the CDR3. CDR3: CASSVGDRESYYNEQFF. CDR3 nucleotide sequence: TGTGCCAGCAGCGTAGGGGACAGGGAAAGTTACTACAATGAGCAGTTCTTC.

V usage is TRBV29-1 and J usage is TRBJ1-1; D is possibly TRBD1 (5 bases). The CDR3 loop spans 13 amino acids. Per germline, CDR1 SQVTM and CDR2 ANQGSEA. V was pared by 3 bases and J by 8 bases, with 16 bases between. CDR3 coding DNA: TGCAGCGTTGATATTTTAGACAGAGGCGAAGCTTTCTTT. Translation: CSVDILDRGEAFF. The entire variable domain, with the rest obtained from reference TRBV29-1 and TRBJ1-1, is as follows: SAVISQKPSRDICQRGTSLTIQCQVDSQVTMMFWYRQQPGQSLTLIATANQGSEATYESGFVIDKFPISRPNLTFSTLTVSNMSPEDSSIYLCSVDILDRGEAFFGQGTRLTVV.